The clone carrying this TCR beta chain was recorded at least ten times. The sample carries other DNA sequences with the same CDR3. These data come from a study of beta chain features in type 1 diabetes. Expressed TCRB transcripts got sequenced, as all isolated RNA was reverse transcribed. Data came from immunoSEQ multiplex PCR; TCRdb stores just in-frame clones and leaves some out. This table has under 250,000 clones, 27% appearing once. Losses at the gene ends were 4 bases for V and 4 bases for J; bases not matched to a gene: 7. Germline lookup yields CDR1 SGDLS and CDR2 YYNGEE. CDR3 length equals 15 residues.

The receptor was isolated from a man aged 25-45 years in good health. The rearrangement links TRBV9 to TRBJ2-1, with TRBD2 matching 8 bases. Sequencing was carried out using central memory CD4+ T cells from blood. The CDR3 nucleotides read TGTGCCAGCAGCCCCCGGTTAGCGGGGTACAATGAGCAGTTCTTC. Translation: CASSPRLAGYNEQFF.